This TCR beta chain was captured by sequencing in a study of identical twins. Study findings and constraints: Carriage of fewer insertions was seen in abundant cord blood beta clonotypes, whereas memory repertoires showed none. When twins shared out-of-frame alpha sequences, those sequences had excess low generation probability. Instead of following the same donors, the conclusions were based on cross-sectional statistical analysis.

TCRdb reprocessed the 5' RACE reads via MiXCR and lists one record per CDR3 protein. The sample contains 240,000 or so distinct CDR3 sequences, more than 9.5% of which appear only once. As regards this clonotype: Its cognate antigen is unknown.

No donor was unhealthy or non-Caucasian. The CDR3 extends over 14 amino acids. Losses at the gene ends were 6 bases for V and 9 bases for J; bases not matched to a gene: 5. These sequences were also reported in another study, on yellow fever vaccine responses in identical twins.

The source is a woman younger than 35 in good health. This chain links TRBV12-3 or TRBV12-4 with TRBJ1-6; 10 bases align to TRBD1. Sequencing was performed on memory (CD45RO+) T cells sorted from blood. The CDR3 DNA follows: TGTGCCAGCAGGGGGACAGGGGAAGTTTCACCCCTCCACTTT. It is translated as CASRGTGEVSPLHF.